A single sample gave rise to the 14 T cell receptor beta chains below, sequenced in a study of cytotoxic CD8 clonotypes in ibrutinib-treated CLL. Only in-frame clones appear in the TCRdb table, and some are missing; sequencing was by immunoSEQ multiplex PCR. The top ten clones hold 6% to 9.5% of a sample with about 140,000 clones, 75% to 85% of them seen once. The sample here was PBMCs, taken after 36 months of ibrutinib treatment. The receptor set was obtained from a human donor with chronic lymphocytic leukemia.

The chain recombines TRBV2 with TRBJ1-5; D is undetermined. Trimming shortened V by 1 base and J by 0 bases, and 10 bases separated the two germline ends. Germline CDR1 is SNHLY and CDR2 is FYNNEI. The CDR3 runs to 16 residues. CDR3 nucleotides: TGTGCCAGCAGTGAAGTTCTGGGATATAGCAATCAGCCCCAGCATTTT. Protein sequence: CASSEVLGYSNQPQHF.

This clone was seen only a few times. This chain uses TRBV10-1 with TRBJ2-4; no definite D call. This CDR3 comprises 15 residues. V lost 4 bases to trimming and J lost 0 bases, with 10 bases between them. The germline V gene has CDR1 WNHNN and CDR2 SYGVQD (reference sequence). This chain's CDR3 is CASSVGGLAKNIQYF. For the CDR3, the DNA is TGCGCCAGCAGTGTAGGTGGTTTAGCCAAAAACATTCAGTACTTC.

The gene calls are TRBV28 and TRBJ2-7; D not certain. The germline gives CDR1 MDHEN, CDR2 SYDVKM. The CDR3 extends over 17 amino acids. V gave up 2 bases and J gave up 5 bases, with 22 bases separating them. The CDR3 bases are TGTGCCAGCAGTTTACTCTACCCGGCTGCGGCGTTAAACGAGCAGTACTTC. Protein: CASSLLYPAAALNEQYF. Combining the CDR3 with reference TRBV28 and TRBJ2-7 gives the whole variable domain DVKVTQSSRYLVKRTGEKVFLECVQDMDHENMFWYRQDPGLGLRLIYFSYDVKMKEKGDIPEGYSVSREKKERFSLILESASTNQTSMYLCASSLLYPAAALNEQYFGPGTRLTVT.

The gene calls are TRBV2 and TRBJ1-1; no firm D call. The CDR3 has 11 amino acids. Germline CDR1 and CDR2: SNHLY and FYNNEI. Between the trimmed V and J ends, which lost 1 base and 8 bases, there was a span of 5 bases. The chain's CDR3 is CASSEVLEAFF. The CDR3 region has the DNA TGTGCCAGCAGTGAAGTTCTGGAAGCTTTCTTT.

The chain recombines TRBV30 with TRBJ2-4, with TRBD2 identical over 10 bases. Germline V lookup: CDR1 GTSNPN, CDR2 SVGIG (reference sequence). With 0 bases clipped from V and 2 bases from J, the junction kept 4 bases outside the gene matches. This CDR3 is 16 amino acids long. The DNA for the CDR3 is TGTGCCTGGAGTGTACCAGCGGGAGGGTCCAAAAACATTCAGTACTTC. This encodes CAWSVPAGGSKNIQYF.

The chain has TRBV25-1 and TRBJ2-1, with D perhaps TRBD1 (7 bases). CDR1 and CDR2 (germline): MGHDK, SYGVNS. V shed 0 bases and J shed 8 bases, with 11 bases lying between them. This CDR3 contains 14 residues. CDR3: CASSEYRRGHEQFF. In DNA, the CDR3 is TGTGCCAGCAGTGAATATAGGAGGGGGCATGAGCAGTTCTTC.

The chain uses TRBV12-5 and TRBJ2-2; 8 nucleotides line up with TRBD2. The V segment lost 2 bases and the J segment 6 bases; nucleotides outside the gene matches: 5. The CDR3 runs to 15 residues. The germline CDR1 and CDR2 sequences are LGHNT and FRNRAP. CDR3 coding DNA: TGTGCTAGTGGTTTGTCCAGCGGGAGATCCGGGGAGCTGTTTTTT. Translating it yields CASGLSSGRSGELFF.

The chain combines TRBV6-5 with TRBJ1-1, with no clear D. The V and J ends lost 0 bases and 7 bases respectively, with 9 bases between them. This CDR3 has 13 amino acids. Germline lookup yields CDR1 MNHEY and CDR2 SVGAGI. The CDR3 region is CASSYSRKGEAFF. Here the CDR3 DNA reads TGTGCCAGCAGTTACTCTAGAAAAGGTGAAGCTTTCTTT.

This clone appeared a single time. This chain uses TRBV10-1 with TRBJ1-2; D perhaps matches TRBD1 (6 bases). The CDR3 runs to 13 residues. Germline loops: CDR1 WNHNN, CDR2 SYGVQD (reference sequence). V was shortened by 3 bases and J by 2 bases, with 7 bases between the two germline ends. The CDR3: CASSEGQNYGYTF. Here the CDR3 DNA reads TGCGCCAGCAGTGAAGGACAGAACTATGGCTACACCTTC.

The chain employs TRBV6-5 and TRBJ1-2; 8 bases align to TRBD1. The V gene end was trimmed by 6 bases and the J gene end by 6 bases; junction bases not matched to a gene: 6. CDR1 is MNHEY and CDR2 is SVGAGI in the germline V gene. The CDR3 contains 13 residues. The DNA for the CDR3 is TGTGCCAGCAGAACACAGGGGGATAATGGCTACACCTTC. It codes for CASRTQGDNGYTF.

The chain employs TRBV4-1 and TRBJ1-2; possibly TRBD1 for D (5 bases). This CDR3 has 15 amino acids. Trimming shortened V by 4 bases and J by 4 bases, and 16 bases separated the two germline ends. The germline V gene has CDR1 MGHRA and CDR2 YSYEKL. The CDR3 here is CASSPPAGTFYGYTF. The CDR3 coding sequence is TGCGCCAGCAGCCCACCAGCAGGGACCTTCTATGGCTACACCTTC.

The chain couples TRBV19 to TRBJ2-5; 8 nucleotides match TRBD1. V gave up 4 bases and J gave up 5 bases; unmatched junction bases: 6. The CDR3 consists of 14 residues. Germline lookup yields CDR1 LNHDA and CDR2 SQIVND (reference sequence). CDR3 sequence reads: CASSNRDRSETQYF. The CDR3 nucleotides are TGTGCCAGTAGTAACCGGGACAGGTCGGAGACCCAGTACTTC.

V gene TRBV2 combines with J gene TRBJ2-3, with D hard to call. This CDR3 spans 13 amino acids. CDR1 and CDR2 from the germline V gene are SNHLY and FYNNEI. Deletions cut 0 bases from V and 8 bases from J, with 9 bases between. CDR3 residues: CASSEALIGTQYF. DNA of the CDR3: TGTGCCAGCAGTGAAGCGCTTATTGGTACGCAGTATTTT.

CDR3: CASSAAPLLNSGELFF. The CDR3 DNA reads as TGTGCCAGCAGCGCAGCACCCCTACTTAACTCCGGGGAGCTGTTTTTT. The genes are TRBV9 and TRBJ2-2, with no clear D. The V gene lost 3 bases and the J gene lost 6 bases, with 18 bases spanning the gap. Germline V lookup: CDR1 SGDLS, CDR2 YYNGEE. The CDR3 has 16 residues.